The 23 T cell receptor beta chains below all came from one sample that was sequenced in a study of sequential checkpoint blockade in melanoma. Specified treatment: randomized to nivolumab then ipilimumab (arm A) or the reverse (arm B). The repertoire was sequenced with immunoSEQ multiplex PCR; TCRdb's copy has only in-frame clones and lacks some. The sample lists roughly 16,000 clones; 60% to 80% were seen once. The material sequenced was CD8+ T cells sorted from blood (inferred from file names), taken from a patient given nivolumab and ipilimumab in sequence. Receptors were obtained from a human donor with melanoma.

The chain uses TRBV9 and TRBJ1-1; the D gene is possibly TRBD1 (6 bases). The germline gives CDR1 SGDLS, CDR2 YYNGEE. The CDR3 contains 12 residues. V was trimmed by 2 bases and J by 13 bases, leaving 15 bases between them. Written as DNA, the CDR3 is TGTGCCAGCAGCGTTGCGGACAGCGAGCTTTTCTTT. Protein sequence: CASSVADSELFF.

The sample holds a few counts of this clone. The V and J genes are TRBV27 and TRBJ1-1, with TRBD1 matching over 7 bases. V dropped 5 bases and J dropped 0; count of bases not matched to a gene: 9. The CDR3 consists of 16 residues. In germline, CDR1 is MNHEY, CDR2 SMNVEV (reference sequence). The CDR3 coding sequence is TGTGCCAGCAGTCCCTGGGACAGTCGAATGAACACTGAAGCTTTCTTT. This translates into CASSPWDSRMNTEAFF.

The rearrangement uses TRBV6-4 and TRBJ1-5, with D perhaps matching TRBD1 (6 bases). Germline V gene sequence: CDR1 MRHNA, CDR2 SNTAGT. V lost 9 bases to trimming and J lost 6 bases, with 21 bases between them. The CDR3 extends over 15 amino acids. CDR3 in amino acids: CASPYGGRSGQPQHF. CDR3 DNA sequence: TGTGCCAGTCCCTACGGGGGGCGCAGTGGTCAGCCCCAGCATTTT.

The V gene is TRBV7-2, the J gene TRBJ1-2; D possibly corresponds to TRBD1 (6 bases). The germline gives CDR1 SGHTA, CDR2 FQGNSA. The CDR3 length is 16 residues. V dropped 5 bases and J dropped 6 bases, with 22 bases sitting between them. CDR3 amino acids: CASSTTPPRTDNGYTF. CDR3 DNA: TGTGCCAGCAGCACCACCCCGCCCCGGACAGATAATGGCTACACCTTC.

The J gene is TRBJ2-3, the V gene TRBV4-2; 9 bases agree with TRBD2. Per the germline V gene, CDR1 is LGHNA and CDR2 is YNFKEQ. The CDR3 sequence is 16 residues long. V trimming: 1 base; J trimming: 2 bases; junction bases outside the gene matches: 4. CDR3 residues: CASSQVPSGDTDTQYF. The CDR3 DNA reads TGTGCCAGCAGCCAAGTCCCTAGCGGGGACACAGATACGCAGTATTTT.

This chain joins TRBV9 and TRBJ2-7, with D perhaps matching TRBD2 (6 bases). V lost 0 bases and J lost 2, with 12 bases in between. The CDR3 totals 15 residues. Germline V lookup: CDR1 SGDLS, CDR2 YYNGEE. DNA of the CDR3: TGTGCCAGCAGCGTAGGAGATAGCGGAACCTACGAGCAGTACTTC. This codes for CASSVGDSGTYEQYF. Looking up the rest from reference TRBV9 and TRBJ2-7 gives the full variable domain: DSGVTQTPKHLITATGQRVTLRCSPRSGDLSVYWYQQSLDQGLQFLIQYYNGEERAKGNILERFSAQQFPDLHSELNLSSLELGDSALYFCASSVGDSGTYEQYFGPGTRLTVT.

V is TRBV15 and J is TRBJ2-3; TRBD2 matches at 7 bases. Trimming took 0 bases from V and 4 from J; bases not matched to a gene: 13. Germline CDR1 and CDR2: LNHNV and YYDKDF (reference sequence). The length of the CDR3 is 18 residues. CDR3 sequence (DNA): TGTGCCACCAGCAGAGATGTAGCGGGCGGGGCTAGCGCAGATACGCAGTATTTT. This translates into CATSRDVAGGASADTQYF.

The J gene is TRBJ1-6, the V gene TRBV4-3, with a tentative D call TRBD1 (6 bases). The germline V and J ends were trimmed by 1 base and 10 bases, with 17 bases remaining between them. From germline, CDR1 is LGHNA and CDR2 YSLEER. This CDR3 comprises 16 residues. CDR3 region: CASSQGEFPGVSPLHF. CDR3 in DNA: TGCGCCAGCAGCCAAGGGGAGTTCCCAGGGGTGTCACCCCTCCACTTT.

This chain uses TRBV10-3 with TRBJ1-2; weak D call: TRBD1 (5 bases). The V gene's germline CDR1 is ENHRY and CDR2 SYGVKD. The CDR3 sequence is 14 residues long. Trimming removed 3 bases from V and 6 bases from J, with 14 bases in between. CDR3 sequence (DNA): TGTGCCATCAGTGAATGGGAGGGACTCCATGGCTACACCTTC. Its protein is CAISEWEGLHGYTF.

This clone was seen more than once but under ten times. The chain carries TRBV6-4 and TRBJ2-1, with D possibly matching TRBD2 (5 bases). The V and J ends lost 4 bases and 4 bases respectively, with 17 bases between them. In germline, CDR1 is MRHNA, CDR2 SNTAGT. The length of the CDR3 is 16 residues. This CDR3 is CASSAVASTTYNEQFF. Written as DNA, the CDR3 is TGTGCCAGCAGTGCTGTCGCTAGCACAACGTACAATGAGCAGTTCTTC.

The CDR3 nucleotides are TGCGCCAGCAGCCGAGGGACAGGGCTAATGACTGAAGCTTTCTTT. Its protein is CASSRGTGLMTEAFF. J is TRBJ1-1 and V is TRBV4-1, with 9 bases aligning to TRBD1. With V trimmed by 4 bases and J by 5 bases, 8 bases remained unmatched. This CDR3 has 15 amino acids. Germline CDR1 MGHRA, CDR2 YSYEKL.

In this sample, this clone turned up a few times. V and J are TRBV7-9 and TRBJ2-2; D gene uncertain. The CDR3 totals 10 residues. Trimming removed 6 bases at V and 8 bases at J, with 4 bases between. CDR1 is SEHNR, CDR2 FQNEAQ, per germline (reference sequence). The CDR3: CASRTGELFF. The CDR3 coding sequence is TGTGCCAGCAGGACAGGGGAGCTGTTTTTT.

This clone was seen more than once but under ten times. The rearrangement joins TRBV9 to TRBJ1-2; possibly TRBD1 for D (5 bases). CDR1 is SGDLS and CDR2 is YYNGEE in the germline V gene. The V end lost 6 bases, the J end lost 7 bases, and 16 bases lay between the germline ends. The CDR3 spans 13 residues. In nucleotides, the CDR3 is TGTGCCAGCACCGCCGGCACCGGGGGTGGCTACACCTTC. This codes for CASTAGTGGGYTF.

This clone has a handful of counts. The CDR3 DNA reads as TGTGCCAGCAGTACAGGTTTCTACCAGCCCCAGCATTTT. As protein: CASSTGFYQPQHF. The chain uses TRBV7-9 and TRBJ1-5, with a tentative D call TRBD1 (5 bases). V was trimmed by 6 bases and J by 7 bases, leaving 13 bases between them. The germline gives CDR1 SEHNR, CDR2 FQNEAQ (reference sequence). The CDR3 contains 13 residues.

This clone showed up just a few times. V and J are TRBV7-8 and TRBJ1-6, with TRBD1 identical over 7 bases. V was pared by 5 bases and J by 8 bases, with 9 bases of the junction left unmatched. CDR3 size: 15 residues. From germline, CDR1 is SGHVS and CDR2 FQNEAQ. As DNA, the CDR3 is TGTGCCAGCAGCCCATACAGGGGAGGTGATTCACCCCTCCACTTT. It translates to CASSPYRGGDSPLHF.

The V call is TRBV4-3, the J call TRBJ1-5; possible D gene TRBD1, 5 bases. V was pared by 0 bases and J by 1 base, with 7 bases between. The germline CDR1 and CDR2 sequences are LGHNA and YSLEER. CDR3 size: 15 residues. The CDR3 loop reads CASSQDGGSNQPQHF. The CDR3 nucleotides read TGCGCCAGCAGCCAAGACGGGGGGAGCAATCAGCCCCAGCATTTT.

This chain links TRBV11-1 with TRBJ2-7; D remains ambiguous. Germline V gives CDR1 SGHAT, CDR2 FQDESV (reference sequence). Between the trimmed V and J ends, which lost 0 bases and 0 bases, there was a span of 9 bases. The CDR3 has 15 residues. The CDR3 region has the DNA TGTGCCAGCAGCTTAGCGTCCGGTGCCTCCTACGAGCAGTACTTC. It specifies CASSLASGASYEQYF.

In this sample, this clone turned up a few times. The chain has TRBV7-2 and TRBJ2-1; maybe TRBD2 (6 bases). The CDR3 is 13 residues long. Looked up from germline, CDR1 is SGHTA and CDR2 is FQGNSA. V was clipped by 5 bases and J by 4 bases, with 9 bases between them. CDR3 residues: CASSPRGYNEQFF. Written as DNA, the CDR3 is TGTGCCAGCAGCCCCCGGGGGTACAATGAGCAGTTCTTC.

This rearrangement joins TRBV6-1 to TRBJ1-1; D is uncertain. Trimming left V 0 bases short and J 3 bases short, with 8 bases between. The CDR3 runs to 14 residues. CDR1 is MNHNS, CDR2 SASEGT, per germline. The CDR3 protein is CASSEARGYTEAFF. CDR3 coding DNA: TGTGCCAGCAGTGAAGCTCGGGGATACACTGAAGCTTTCTTT.

The chain links TRBV7-9 to TRBJ2-5; D is unresolved. There are 11 residues in the CDR3. V lost 2 bases, J lost 5 bases, and 3 bases lay in between. Germline V gives CDR1 SEHNR, CDR2 FQNEAQ (reference sequence). CDR3 residues: CASSLLETQYF. Written as DNA, the CDR3 is TGTGCCAGCAGCTTACTGGAGACCCAGTACTTC.

The chain is built from TRBV5-1 and TRBJ2-2; perhaps TRBD1 as D (5 bases). The CDR3 is 14 residues long. Germline loops: CDR1 SGHRS, CDR2 YFSETQ. V was shortened by 7 bases and J by 2 bases, with 12 bases between the two germline ends. The CDR3 DNA reads as TGCGCCAGCCGCAGGGCCCCCAACACCGGGGAGCTGTTTTTT. Its protein is CASRRAPNTGELFF.

The gene calls are TRBV9 and TRBJ2-3; D ambiguous. Germline V gene sequence: CDR1 SGDLS, CDR2 YYNGEE. Trimming pared 0 bases from V and 6 bases from J, leaving 11 bases between. The CDR3 spans 14 residues. CDR3 region: CASSVELSRDTQYF. As DNA, the CDR3 is TGTGCCAGCAGCGTAGAGCTGAGTCGGGATACGCAGTATTTT. The complete variable domain, with remaining parts taken from reference TRBV9 and TRBJ2-3, reads DSGVTQTPKHLITATGQRVTLRCSPRSGDLSVYWYQQSLDQGLQFLIQYYNGEERAKGNILERFSAQQFPDLHSELNLSSLELGDSALYFCASSVELSRDTQYFGPGTRLTVL.

V is TRBV9 and J is TRBJ2-2, with 9 nucleotides matching TRBD2. The germline gives CDR1 SGDLS, CDR2 YYNGEE. The CDR3 extends over 16 amino acids. Trimming at V came to 0 bases and at J to 5 bases, leaving 5 bases not matched to a gene. For the CDR3, the DNA is TGTGCCAGCAGCGTAGTCGGGACTAGCCGGACCGGGGAGCTGTTTTTT. Translating gives CASSVVGTSRTGELFF.